The 20 T cell receptor beta chains below were found in one sample sequenced in a study of cytomegalovirus exposure and HLA in healthy donors. The PCR used 60 Vbeta and 13 Jbeta primers. Sequenced by immunoSEQ multiplex PCR; TCRdb stores in-frame clones only, minus some. The sample carries roughly 75,000 clones, 84% recorded once. The sample taken for sequencing was PBMCs. Source of these receptors: a man between 65 and 85 years old in good health and CMV-seropositive.

This rearrangement joins TRBV6-5 to TRBJ1-3, with D possibly being TRBD1 (6 bases). Germline-derived CDR1 and CDR2 are MNHEY and SVGAGI. V lost 0 bases and J 3 bases, leaving 12 bases between the germline ends. This CDR3 has 16 amino acids. The DNA of the CDR3 is TGTGCCAGCAGTTACTCCCTCGAAGGGGGTGGAAACACCATATATTTT. Residues: CASSYSLEGGGNTIYF.

The V gene is TRBV4-1, the J gene TRBJ2-1; 8 positions match TRBD2. Germline CDR1 and CDR2: MGHRA and YSYEKL. The CDR3 runs 15 residues. V shed 0 bases and J 9 bases; nucleotides not matched to a gene: 7. CDR3 sequence: CASSQEGSGTGEQFF. The CDR3 DNA is TGCGCCAGCAGCCAAGAGGGTAGCGGGACCGGTGAGCAGTTCTTC.

The V and J genes are TRBV10-3 and TRBJ2-5; TRBD2 matches 8 bases. The CDR3 sequence is 15 residues long. Trimming at V came to 4 bases and at J to 4 bases, leaving 8 bases not matched to a gene. The germline V gene encodes CDR1 ENHRY and CDR2 SYGVKD. CDR3 coding DNA: TGTGCCATCAGTGTCGGGACGGGAGGGGTAGAGACCCAGTACTTC. This sequence encodes CAISVGTGGVETQYF.

This clone appeared once. The chain links TRBV28 to TRBJ2-3; tentative D call: TRBD2 (6 bases). This CDR3 is 13 amino acids long. CDR1 and CDR2 from the germline V gene are MDHEN and SYDVKM. Trimming cost V 11 bases and J 8 bases, with 20 bases left between them. DNA of the CDR3: TGTGCCTCCGGTTGGGGGGTTACGGTTACGCAGTATTTT. Residues: CASGWGVTVTQYF.

This chain connects TRBV6-1 to TRBJ2-5, with D perhaps matching TRBD1 (6 bases). Trimming pared 2 bases from V and 7 bases from J, leaving 20 bases between. Germline CDR1 reads MNHNS; CDR2 reads SASEGT. The CDR3 runs 16 residues. CDR3 in amino acids: CASSETPQGLGVTQYF. The CDR3 DNA reads TGTGCCAGCAGTGAAACCCCACAGGGATTAGGTGTGACCCAGTACTTC.

This chain joins TRBV28 and TRBJ2-7; 8 nucleotides align to TRBD2. This CDR3 spans 15 amino acids. V was clipped by 6 bases and J by 1 base; unmatched bases: 8. Germline V gene sequence: CDR1 MDHEN, CDR2 SYDVKM. The CDR3 DNA follows: TGTGCCAGCAGCCCCGCGGGACTAGGTTCCTACGAGCAGTACTTC. Translation: CASSPAGLGSYEQYF. The full variable domain, completed using reference TRBV28 and TRBJ2-7, is DVKVTQSSRYLVKRTGEKVFLECVQDMDHENMFWYRQDPGLGLRLIYFSYDVKMKEKGDIPEGYSVSREKKERFSLILESASTNQTSMYLCASSPAGLGSYEQYFGPGTRLTVT.

The chain links TRBV7-4 to TRBJ2-7; TRBD1 is a possible D gene (5 bases). Germline CDR1 and CDR2: SGHVT and SQSDAQ. There are 15 residues in the CDR3. The ends were cut back, 3 bases at V and 2 bases at J, with 14 bases in the middle. The CDR3 is CASSFLQGVPYEQYF. DNA of the CDR3: TGTGCCAGCAGCTTTCTCCAAGGGGTGCCCTACGAGCAGTACTTC.

The V call is TRBV2, the J call TRBJ2-2; a possible D gene is TRBD2 (5 bases). V was clipped by 7 bases and J by 1 base, with 13 bases between them. This CDR3 is 15 amino acids long. CDR1 SNHLY and CDR2 FYNNEI come from the germline V gene. The CDR3 reads CASTPRGLNTGELFF. The DNA for the CDR3 is TGTGCCAGCACCCCTCGGGGATTGAACACCGGGGAGCTGTTTTTT.

The V call is TRBV6-6, the J call TRBJ1-6, with 7 bases lining up with TRBD1. The V and J ends lost 5 bases and 5 bases, in that order; junction bases with no gene match: 3. Germline loops: CDR1 MNHNY, CDR2 SVGAGI (reference sequence). The CDR3 has 14 residues. For the CDR3, the DNA is TGTGCCAGCAGTCCGACAGGGAATAATTCACCCCTCCACTTT. It encodes CASSPTGNNSPLHF.

The rearrangement joins TRBV7-9 to TRBJ2-6, with no clear D. Germline lookup yields CDR1 SEHNR and CDR2 FQNEAQ (reference sequence). CDR3 length: 15 residues. Trimming shortened V by 1 base and J by 4 bases, and 8 bases separated the two germline ends. The CDR3 bases are TGTGCCAGCAGCTTAGGAGGTACCGGGGCCAACGTCCTGACTTTC. The encoded protein is CASSLGGTGANVLTF.

This chain connects TRBV2 to TRBJ1-4; 7 positions match TRBD1. The V and J ends lost 3 bases and 7 bases, in that order; junction bases with no gene match: 8. CDR1 is SNHLY and CDR2 is FYNNEI in the germline V gene. The CDR3 spans 15 residues. CDR3 coding DNA: TGTGCCAGCAGTGAGACGACAGGGATGAGTGAAAAACTGTTTTTT. Its translation: CASSETTGMSEKLFF.

The chain links TRBV6-5 to TRBJ2-2; D is perhaps TRBD2 (5 bases). The CDR3 spans 13 residues. The germline V gene encodes CDR1 MNHEY and CDR2 SVGAGI. V was shortened by 7 bases and J by 1 base, with 7 bases between the two germline ends. CDR3 sequence: CASKRWNTGELFF. The DNA for the CDR3 is TGTGCCAGCAAGCGGTGGAACACCGGGGAGCTGTTTTTT.

This chain joins TRBV7-6 and TRBJ2-7; tentatively, D is TRBD2 (5 bases). There are 13 residues in the CDR3. Germline CDR1 and CDR2: SGHVS and FNYEAQ. V was trimmed by 5 bases and J by 6 bases, leaving 14 bases between them. CDR3 in amino acids: CASSPWGDVEQYF. CDR3 coding DNA: TGTGCCAGCAGCCCCTGGGGAGATGTCGAGCAGTACTTC. The full variable domain, in which reference TRBV7-6 and TRBJ2-7 provide the parts outside the CDR3, is GAGVSQSPRYKVTKRGQDVALRCDPISGHVSLYWYRQALGQGPEFLTYFNYEAQQDKSGLPNDRFSAERPEGSISTLTIQRTEQRDSAMYRCASSPWGDVEQYFGPGTRLTVT.

This chain connects TRBV6-1 to TRBJ1-1, with no clear D. The CDR3 is made up of 13 amino acids. Germline V gene sequence: CDR1 MNHNS, CDR2 SASEGT. V lost 8 bases, J lost 5 bases, and 15 bases lay in between. The CDR3 DNA reads as TGTGCCAGCCTCCCTATTGTCGCAACTGAAGCTTTCTTT. Protein product: CASLPIVATEAFF.

This chain uses TRBV28 with TRBJ1-2; no clear D. Trimming left V 5 bases short and J 3 bases short, with 19 bases between. The germline gives CDR1 MDHEN, CDR2 SYDVKM. This CDR3 is 16 amino acids long. CDR3: CASSPSALQADYGYTF. In DNA, the CDR3 is TGTGCCAGCAGTCCCTCAGCTCTCCAGGCTGACTATGGCTACACCTTC.

J is TRBJ2-5 and V is TRBV28, with TRBD2 matching 11 bases. Germline V lookup: CDR1 MDHEN, CDR2 SYDVKM. This CDR3 spans 16 amino acids. V was clipped by 6 bases and J by 1 base; unmatched bases: 7. CDR3 coding DNA: TGTGCCAGCAGCCAGACCGGGACTAGCGGCCAAGAGACCCAGTACTTC. Its translation is CASSQTGTSGQETQYF.

CDR3 protein: CASSPAGPNGGSPLHF. The CDR3 DNA reads as TGTGCCAGCTCACCTGCAGGTCCTAACGGAGGTTCACCCCTCCACTTT. The rearrangement joins TRBV18 to TRBJ1-6; D uncertain. The CDR3 has 16 residues. Germline V CDR1 and CDR2: KGHSH, LQKENI. Trimming removed 3 bases from V and 9 bases from J, with 18 bases in between. Based on the CDR3 plus reference TRBV18 and TRBJ1-6, the full variable domain is NAGVMQNPRHLVRRRGQEARLRCSPMKGHSHVYWYRQLPEEGLKFMVYLQKENIIDESGMPKERFSAEFPKEGPSILRIQQVVRGDSAAYFCASSPAGPNGGSPLHFGNGTRLTVT.

The chain employs TRBV5-1 and TRBJ1-5; D is ambiguous. Germline CDR1 reads SGHRS; CDR2 reads YFSETQ. Deletions cut 0 bases from V and 4 bases from J, with 5 bases between. The CDR3 totals 13 residues. CDR3 sequence (DNA): TGCGCCAGCAGCTTGGCCGAGAATCAGCCCCAGCATTTT. Protein sequence: CASSLAENQPQHF.

The chain has TRBV7-9 and TRBJ2-7, with D possibly being TRBD1 (5 bases). Germline CDR1 SEHNR, CDR2 FQNEAQ (reference sequence). Trimming left V 5 bases short and J 7 bases short, with 24 bases between. This CDR3 contains 16 residues. CDR3 sequence reads: CASSPAWGERGLEQYF. In DNA form, the CDR3 reads TGTGCCAGCAGCCCAGCCTGGGGTGAAAGGGGTTTGGAGCAGTACTTC.

This sequence joins TRBV5-1 and TRBJ1-6; D unresolved. The V gene lost 0 bases and the J gene lost 4 bases, with 8 bases spanning the gap. There are 15 residues in the CDR3. Germline V gene data show CDR1 as SGHRS and CDR2 as YFSETQ. The chain's CDR3 is CASSLDGAYNSPLHF. CDR3 nucleotides: TGCGCCAGCAGCTTGGACGGAGCTTATAATTCACCCCTCCACTTT. Full variable domain (outside the CDR3, taken from reference TRBV5-1 and TRBJ1-6): KAGVTQTPRYLIKTRGQQVTLSCSPISGHRSVSWYQQTPGQGLQFLFEYFSETQRNKGNFPGRFSGRQFSNSRSEMNVSTLELGDSALYLCASSLDGAYNSPLHFGNGTRLTVT.